This T cell receptor (beta chain) was captured in a study of T cell repertoires in ileal Crohn's disease. Background on the study: M6 samples are neoterminal ileum biopsies from postoperative colonoscopy.

The V end was cut by 5 bases, the J end by 0 bases, with 13 bases between. The germline gives CDR1 SGHTA, CDR2 FQGNSA. The length of the CDR3 is 15 residues. Measured with immunoSEQ multiplex PCR; TCRdb has only the in-frame clones, and not every one. The sample records under 1,200 clones, about 85% being singletons. Indicated time point: neoterminal ileum biopsy at postoperative endoscopy, about 6 months after surgery. The V and J genes are TRBV7-2 and TRBJ1-2, with D perhaps matching TRBD1 (6 bases). This receptor was identified in an adult with Crohn's disease. The sequenced sample was ileal tissue. This CDR3 is CASSPGGGSNYGYTF. As DNA, the CDR3 is TGTGCCAGCAGCCCGGGGGGGGGCTCTAACTATGGCTACACCTTC.